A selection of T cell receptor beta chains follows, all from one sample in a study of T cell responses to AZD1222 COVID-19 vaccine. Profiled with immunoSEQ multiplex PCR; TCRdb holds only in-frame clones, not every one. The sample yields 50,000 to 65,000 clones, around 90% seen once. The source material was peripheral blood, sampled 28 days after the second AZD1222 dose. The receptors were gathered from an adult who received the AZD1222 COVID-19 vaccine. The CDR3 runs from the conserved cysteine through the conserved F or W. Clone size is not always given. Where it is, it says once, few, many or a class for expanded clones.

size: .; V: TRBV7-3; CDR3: CASSPRAGNSPLHF
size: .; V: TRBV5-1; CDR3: CASSPGGLLTGELFF
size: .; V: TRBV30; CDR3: CAWSVRGGLNQPQHF
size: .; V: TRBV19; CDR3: CASSTIGTAGQPQHF
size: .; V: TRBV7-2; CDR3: CASSLAFREDTQYF
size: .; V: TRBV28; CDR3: CASTHLGEAAYEQYF
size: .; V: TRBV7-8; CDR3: CASSLAQGRSTSNYGYTF
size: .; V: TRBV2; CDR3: CASNREATNEKLFF
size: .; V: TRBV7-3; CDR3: CASSPRTGYMYF
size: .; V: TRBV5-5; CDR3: CASSFGQAMGETQYF
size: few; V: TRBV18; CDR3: CASSPRELYGYTF